This T cell receptor (beta chain) was sequenced for a study of blood T cells in healthy people across ages. This clonotype appeared many times. The CDR3 is made up of 13 amino acids. The V gene's germline CDR1 is SNHLY and CDR2 FYNNEI. The ends were cut back, 6 bases at V and 3 bases at J, with 10 bases in the middle. The authors ran a second PCR of 7 to 11 cycles using a sample-barcoded 5' primer and a J-beta primer mix. One entry per CDR3 protein, called by TCRdb with MiXCR from the 5' RACE reads. This table holds roughly 900,000 distinct CDR3 sequences, around 28% found once. Caucasian individuals from Russia who were healthy and aged 6 to 90 acted as donors.

The chain links TRBV2 to TRBJ2-3, with D uncertain. This receptor was obtained from an elderly woman in good health. Sequences were obtained from blood. This CDR3 reads CASRVYITDTQYF. DNA of the CDR3: TGTGCCAGCAGAGTCTATATAACAGATACGCAGTATTTT. Full variable domain (remainder filled in from reference TRBV2 and TRBJ2-3): EPEVTQTPSHQVTQMGQEVILRCVPISNHLYFYWYRQILGQKVEFLVSFYNNEISEKSEIFDDQFSVERPDGSNFTLKIRSTKLEDSAMYFCASRVYITDTQYFGPGTRLTVL.